These 15 T cell receptor beta chains came from one sample sequenced in a study of CXCR3-negative and CXCR3-positive naive CD8 T cells (dated 2019 in TCRdb). The data were produced on a NextSeq 550. The Human TCR Profiling Kit (MiLaboratory) was used to make UMI-labeled 5' RACE TRB cDNA libraries. TCRdb reprocessed the reads and provides one entry for every CDR3 protein sequence; no DNA is given. The sample's table lists a count of tens of thousands of distinct CDR3 sequences. The top ten hold more than 8.5% of the sample. Sequencing input: memory CD8+ T cells from blood. In the paper's terms, the cell subset or site label means: conventional CD8+ memory T cells (TMEM), sorted as controls. Receptor source: a human donor in good health. Some clones in this sample may be carry-over from other donors' samples.

By frequency, this clonotype is medium-sized. V and J are TRBV7-2 and TRBJ2-3. CDR3 length: 15 residues. Germline loops: CDR1 SGHTA, CDR2 FQGNSA. This CDR3 reads CASSLRHGSTDTQYF.

The chain combines TRBV7-8 with TRBJ2-2; there is no DNA to check the TCRdb D call of TRBD2. CDR3 size: 12 residues. Germline loops: CDR1 SGHVS, CDR2 FQNEAQ. The CDR3 reads CASSPGRPELFF.

This rearrangement joins TRBV4-3 to TRBJ2-3. The CDR3 has 15 amino acids. CDR1 and CDR2 from the germline V gene are LGHNA and YSLEER. The CDR3 loop reads CASSQENRETDTQYF.

The chain carries TRBV12-3 or TRBV12-4 and TRBJ2-5. The CDR3 has 13 residues. CDR3 region: CASLAWAQETQYF.

The V call is TRBV6-2 or TRBV6-3, the J call TRBJ1-1; the D call from TCRdb, TRBD1, cannot be confirmed without DNA. CDR1 is MNHEY and CDR2 is SVGEGT in the germline V gene. This CDR3 spans 13 amino acids. The CDR3 sequence: CASGTQGITEAFF.

This sequence joins TRBV12-3 or TRBV12-4 and TRBJ2-1; lacking DNA, the TRBD2 call made by TCRdb goes unchecked. This CDR3 has 18 residues. The CDR3 reads CASRFLAGGPLPYNEQFF.

J is TRBJ2-1 and V is TRBV5-1; checking the TCRdb D call of TRBD1 is not possible without DNA. Germline CDR1 SGHRS, CDR2 YFSETQ. The CDR3 loop spans 16 amino acids. CDR3 sequence reads: CASSLVAPGARNEQFF.

The CDR3 reads CSARDFPDTQYF. The chain has TRBV20-1 and TRBJ2-3. The CDR3 consists of 12 residues. Per germline, CDR1 DFQATT and CDR2 SNEGSKA (reference sequence).

The V and J genes are TRBV5-1 and TRBJ2-7; with no DNA, the TCRdb D assignment of TRBD1 cannot be verified. Per germline, CDR1 SGHRS and CDR2 YFSETQ. The CDR3 consists of 14 residues. CDR3 protein: CASSLAIGGNEQYF.

The chain is built from TRBV12-3 or TRBV12-4 and TRBJ2-3; TCRdb picks TRBD2, but there is no DNA to check that call. The CDR3 consists of 16 residues. The CDR3 sequence: CASSTSGGRRADTQYF.

The genes are TRBV20-1 and TRBJ2-7; the TCRdb call, TRBD1, lacks DNA for checking. This CDR3 region has 16 residues. CDR1 and CDR2 from the germline V gene are DFQATT and SNEGSKA (reference sequence). The CDR3 sequence is CSARPDLGGESDEQYF.

This chain uses TRBV7-9 with TRBJ2-2. The CDR3 is made up of 12 amino acids. Germline V CDR1 and CDR2: SEHNR, FQNEAQ (reference sequence). CDR3 residues: CASSLAAGELFF.

This chain connects TRBV6-2 or TRBV6-3 to TRBJ1-5. The length of the CDR3 is 15 residues. Per germline, CDR1 MNHEY and CDR2 SVGEGT. CDR3 sequence: CASSYTRGINQPQHF.

The chain joins TRBV7-2 to TRBJ2-3; the TCRdb D gene call, TRBD2, has no DNA to confirm it. The CDR3 is 18 residues long. The V gene's germline CDR1 is SGHTA and CDR2 FQGNSA. The CDR3 sequence is CASSFPENSGGAADTQYF.

The CDR3 spells CASSFFQGPGYEQYF. The rearrangement links TRBV12-3 or TRBV12-4 to TRBJ2-7; TCRdb designates TRBD1, a call that cannot be tested without DNA. The CDR3 is 15 amino acids.